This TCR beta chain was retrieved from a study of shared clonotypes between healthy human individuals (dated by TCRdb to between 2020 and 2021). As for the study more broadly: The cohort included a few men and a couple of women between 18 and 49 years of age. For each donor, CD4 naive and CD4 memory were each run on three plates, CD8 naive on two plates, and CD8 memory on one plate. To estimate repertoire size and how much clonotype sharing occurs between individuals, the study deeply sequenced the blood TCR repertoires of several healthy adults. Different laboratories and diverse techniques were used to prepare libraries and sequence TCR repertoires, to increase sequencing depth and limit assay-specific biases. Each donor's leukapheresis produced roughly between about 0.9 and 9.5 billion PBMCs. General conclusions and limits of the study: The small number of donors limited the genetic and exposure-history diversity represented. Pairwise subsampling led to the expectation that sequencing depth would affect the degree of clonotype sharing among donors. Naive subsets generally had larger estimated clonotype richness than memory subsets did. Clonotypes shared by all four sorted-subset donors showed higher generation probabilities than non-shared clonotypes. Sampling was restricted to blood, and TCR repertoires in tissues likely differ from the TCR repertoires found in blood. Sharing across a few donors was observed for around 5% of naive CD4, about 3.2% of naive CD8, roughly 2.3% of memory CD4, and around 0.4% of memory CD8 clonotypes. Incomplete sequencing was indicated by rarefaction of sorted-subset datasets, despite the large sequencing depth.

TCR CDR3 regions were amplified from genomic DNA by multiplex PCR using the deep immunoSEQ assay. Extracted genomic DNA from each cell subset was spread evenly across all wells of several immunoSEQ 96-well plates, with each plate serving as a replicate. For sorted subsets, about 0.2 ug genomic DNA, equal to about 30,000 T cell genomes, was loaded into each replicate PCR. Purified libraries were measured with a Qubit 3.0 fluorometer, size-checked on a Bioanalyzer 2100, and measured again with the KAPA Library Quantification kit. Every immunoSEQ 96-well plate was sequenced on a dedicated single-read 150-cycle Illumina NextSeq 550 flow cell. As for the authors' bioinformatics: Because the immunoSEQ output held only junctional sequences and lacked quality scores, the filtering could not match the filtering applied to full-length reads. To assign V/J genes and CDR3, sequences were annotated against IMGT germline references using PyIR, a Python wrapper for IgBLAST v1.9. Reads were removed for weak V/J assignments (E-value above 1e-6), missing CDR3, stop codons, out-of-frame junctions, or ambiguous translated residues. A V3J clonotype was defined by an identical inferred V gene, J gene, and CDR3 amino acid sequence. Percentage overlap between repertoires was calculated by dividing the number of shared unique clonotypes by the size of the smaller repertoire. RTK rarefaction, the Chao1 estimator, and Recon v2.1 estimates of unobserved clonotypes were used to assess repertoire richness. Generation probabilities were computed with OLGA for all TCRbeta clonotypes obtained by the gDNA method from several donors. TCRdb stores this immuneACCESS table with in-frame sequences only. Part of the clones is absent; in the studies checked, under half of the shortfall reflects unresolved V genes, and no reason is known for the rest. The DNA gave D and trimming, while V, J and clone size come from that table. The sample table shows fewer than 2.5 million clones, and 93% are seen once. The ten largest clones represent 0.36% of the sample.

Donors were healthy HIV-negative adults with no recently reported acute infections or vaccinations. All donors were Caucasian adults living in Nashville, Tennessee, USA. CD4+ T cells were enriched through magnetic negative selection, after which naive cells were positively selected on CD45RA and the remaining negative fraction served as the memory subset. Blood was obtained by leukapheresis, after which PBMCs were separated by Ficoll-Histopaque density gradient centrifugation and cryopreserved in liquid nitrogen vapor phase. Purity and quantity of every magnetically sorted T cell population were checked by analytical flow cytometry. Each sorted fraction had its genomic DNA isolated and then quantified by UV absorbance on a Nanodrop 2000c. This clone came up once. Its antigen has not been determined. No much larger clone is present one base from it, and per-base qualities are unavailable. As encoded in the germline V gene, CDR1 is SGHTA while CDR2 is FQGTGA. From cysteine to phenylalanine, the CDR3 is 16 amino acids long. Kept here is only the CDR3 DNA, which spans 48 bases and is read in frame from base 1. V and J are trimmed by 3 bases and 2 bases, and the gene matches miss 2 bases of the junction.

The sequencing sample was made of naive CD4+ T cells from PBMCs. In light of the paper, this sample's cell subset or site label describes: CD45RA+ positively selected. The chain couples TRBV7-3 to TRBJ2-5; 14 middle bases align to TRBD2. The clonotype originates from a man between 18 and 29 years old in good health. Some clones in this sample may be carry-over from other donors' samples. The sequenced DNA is TGTGCCAGCAGCTTTGGACTAGCGGGAGGACAAGAGACCCAGTACTTC. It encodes CASSFGLAGGQETQYF.